Following are 22 T cell receptor beta chains from one sample sequenced in a study of cytotoxic CD8 clonotypes in ibrutinib-treated CLL. This table comes from immunoSEQ multiplex PCR, and its TCRdb copy is limited to in-frame clones, with some not included. Here the sample spans approximately 160,000 clones, more than 70% being singletons. The sample in question was PBMCs, obtained at disease progression, from a patient treated with ibrutinib. The receptors were gathered from a human donor with chronic lymphocytic leukemia.

This sequence joins TRBV5-4 and TRBJ1-2, with 8 bases lining up with TRBD1. V dropped 4 bases and J dropped 5; count of bases not matched to a gene: 10. There are 15 residues in the CDR3. In germline, CDR1 is SGHNT, CDR2 YYREEE (reference sequence). Written as DNA, the CDR3 is TGTGCCAGCAGCATCTCCGGGACAGGCTCGTATGGCTACACCTTC. Its translation is CASSISGTGSYGYTF.

The V call is TRBV5-1, the J call TRBJ2-3; TRBD2 agrees at 13 bases. The CDR3 loop spans 18 amino acids. Germline V gene lookup returns CDR1 SGHRS and CDR2 YFSETQ. V was clipped by 2 bases and J by 0 bases; unmatched bases: 6. This CDR3 is CASSLTGLAGASTDTQYF. Written as DNA, the CDR3 is TGCGCCAGCAGCTTAACAGGACTAGCGGGAGCTAGCACAGATACGCAGTATTTT.

This clone showed up just once. This chain links TRBV7-2 with TRBJ2-1; D possibly corresponds to TRBD2 (6 bases). CDR3 length: 15 residues. Germline CDR1 reads SGHTA; CDR2 reads FQGNSA. Trimming took off 1 base at V and 2 bases at J, with 9 bases between the two ends. In DNA, the CDR3 is TGTGCCAGCAGCTTAGTGGGCGGGACCTACAATGAGCAGTTCTTC. This codes for CASSLVGGTYNEQFF.

The genes are TRBV7-3 and TRBJ2-1; D unresolved. The ends were cut back, 3 bases at V and 8 bases at J, with 11 bases in the middle. In germline, CDR1 is SGHTA, CDR2 FQGTGA. CDR3 length: 13 amino acids. The CDR3 nucleotides are TGTGCCAGCAGCTTCGACACCCTCCATGAGCAGTTCTTC. Residues: CASSFDTLHEQFF.

V usage is TRBV5-1 and J usage is TRBJ2-1; the D gene is possibly TRBD2 (5 bases). The CDR3 spans 12 residues. CDR1 is SGHRS, CDR2 YFSETQ, per germline. Trimming removed 6 bases at V and 7 bases at J, with 11 bases between. Here the CDR3 reads CASIHPGNEQFF. The CDR3 DNA sequence: TGCGCCAGCATCCATCCGGGGAATGAGCAGTTCTTC. The whole variable domain, filled in from reference TRBV5-1 and TRBJ2-1, reads KAGVTQTPRYLIKTRGQQVTLSCSPISGHRSVSWYQQTPGQGLQFLFEYFSETQRNKGNFPGRFSGRQFSNSRSEMNVSTLELGDSALYLCASIHPGNEQFFGPGTRLTVL.

The gene calls are TRBV28 and TRBJ2-1; possibly TRBD1 for D (5 bases). The V gene lost 3 bases and the J gene lost 4 bases, with 13 bases spanning the gap. The CDR3 is 15 residues long. Per the germline V gene, CDR1 is MDHEN and CDR2 is SYDVKM. Written as DNA, the CDR3 is TGTGCCAGCAGTTTTTGGGGCAGGACATACAATGAGCAGTTCTTC. This sequence encodes CASSFWGRTYNEQFF.

CDR3 loop: CASSEAKVTQQFF. The DNA for the CDR3 is TGTGCCAGCAGTGAAGCCAAGGTTACTCAGCAGTTCTTC. The rearrangement joins TRBV6-1 to TRBJ2-1; D ambiguous. The CDR3 has 13 amino acids. Trimming pared 0 bases from V and 11 bases from J, leaving 11 bases between. The V gene's germline CDR1 is MNHNS and CDR2 SASEGT.

The genes are TRBV5-8 and TRBJ1-3, with D tentatively TRBD1 (5 bases). This CDR3 is 16 amino acids long. The germline V gene has CDR1 SGHTS and CDR2 YDEGEE. Trimming cost V 5 bases and J 0 bases, with 15 bases left between them. The CDR3 reads CASSQFKGNSGNTIYF. The CDR3, as DNA: TGTGCCAGCAGTCAGTTCAAGGGGAACTCTGGAAACACCATATATTTT.

The chain has TRBV7-9 and TRBJ1-2; the D is unclear. The CDR3 runs 14 residues. From germline, CDR1 is SEHNR and CDR2 FQNEAQ (reference sequence). V gave up 3 bases and J gave up 5 bases, with 13 bases separating them. CDR3 nucleotides: TGTGCCAGCAGCTTTTCAGGACCCGGGTATGGCTACACCTTC. Amino acid sequence: CASSFSGPGYGYTF. The variable domain in full, completed from reference TRBV7-9 and TRBJ1-2, reads DTGVSQNPRHKITKRGQNVTFRCDPISEHNRLYWYRQTLGQGPEFLTYFQNEAQLEKSRLLSDRFSAERPKGSFSTLEIQRTEQGDSAMYLCASSFSGPGYGYTFGSGTRLTVV.

V and J are TRBV7-2 and TRBJ2-7; 11 nucleotides agree with TRBD2. This CDR3 comprises 15 residues. V shed 4 bases and J 2 bases; nucleotides not matched to a gene: 4. The germline V gene has CDR1 SGHTA and CDR2 FQGNSA. The CDR3 nucleotides are TGTGCCAGCAGCTCGGGACTAGCGGATACCTACGAGCAGTACTTC. Protein: CASSSGLADTYEQYF. Full variable domain (outside the CDR3, taken from reference TRBV7-2 and TRBJ2-7): GAGVSQSPSNKVTEKGKDVELRCDPISGHTALYWYRQSLGQGLEFLIYFQGNSAPDKSGLPSDRFSAERTGGSVSTLTIQRTQQEDSAVYLCASSSGLADTYEQYFGPGTRLTVT.

This rearrangement joins TRBV6-6 to TRBJ2-1, with 7 bases aligning to TRBD1. The CDR3 is made up of 15 amino acids. With V trimmed by 6 bases and J by 0 bases, 5 bases remained unmatched. Germline CDR1 and CDR2: MNHNY and SVGAGI (reference sequence). CDR3: CASRTGTVSYNEQFF. CDR3 DNA: TGTGCCAGCAGGACCGGGACAGTCTCCTACAATGAGCAGTTCTTC.

The chain is built from TRBV5-5 and TRBJ2-7; 9 bases map to TRBD1. In germline, CDR1 is SGHKS, CDR2 YYEKEE (reference sequence). Losses at the gene ends were 2 bases for V and 4 bases for J; bases not matched to a gene: 7. The CDR3 totals 15 residues. As DNA, the CDR3 is TGTGCCAGCAGCTTCCCAGGACAGGGGAGGTACGAGCAGTACTTC. It yields the protein CASSFPGQGRYEQYF.

This clone occurred once. The CDR3 is CASSPRPSGPYEQYF. The CDR3 bases are TGTGCCAGCAGCCCCCGACCTAGCGGCCCCTACGAGCAGTACTTC. The chain carries TRBV9 and TRBJ2-7; TRBD2 aligns across 7 bases. J gave up 2 bases and V 4 bases, and 9 bases lay outside the gene matches. This CDR3 spans 15 amino acids. Germline assignment: CDR1 SGDLS and CDR2 YYNGEE. The whole variable domain, filled in from reference TRBV9 and TRBJ2-7, reads DSGVTQTPKHLITATGQRVTLRCSPRSGDLSVYWYQQSLDQGLQFLIQYYNGEERAKGNILERFSAQQFPDLHSELNLSSLELGDSALYFCASSPRPSGPYEQYFGPGTRLTVT.

This chain connects TRBV6-5 to TRBJ2-7; D uncertain. Trimming shortened V by 5 bases and J by 7 bases, and 18 bases separated the two germline ends. Per germline, CDR1 MNHEY and CDR2 SVGAGI. This CDR3 has 14 amino acids. CDR3 sequence (DNA): TGTGCCAGCAGTAGCGACCCTATCGAGTTTGAGCAGTACTTC. Its protein is CASSSDPIEFEQYF.

The chain joins TRBV5-1 to TRBJ2-1, with D possibly being TRBD1 or TRBD2 (6 bases each). The CDR3 has 12 amino acids. Trimming shortened V by 5 bases and J by 5 bases, and 8 bases separated the two germline ends. The germline V gene encodes CDR1 SGHRS and CDR2 YFSETQ. The CDR3 sequence: CASRGGHNEQFF. CDR3 coding DNA: TGCGCCAGCAGAGGGGGGCACAATGAGCAGTTCTTC.

The chain joins TRBV7-2 to TRBJ2-1, with 14 bases lining up with TRBD2. Germline CDR1 and CDR2: SGHTA and FQGNSA. The CDR3 has 19 amino acids. The J segment lost 5 bases and the V segment lost 5 bases, leaving 14 bases of the junction unmatched. CDR3 DNA: TGTGCCAGCAGCCCCCCGGGACTAGCGGGAGAGGGCCGAGACAATGAGCAGTTCTTC. It is translated as CASSPPGLAGEGRDNEQFF.

This sequence joins TRBV7-6 and TRBJ2-5, with 8 nucleotides matching TRBD2. The CDR3 sequence is 15 residues long. J lost 3 bases, V lost 5 bases, and 8 bases had no gene match. Per germline, CDR1 SGHVS and CDR2 FNYEAQ. The CDR3 loop is CASSPSGTREETQYF. Written as DNA, the CDR3 is TGTGCCAGCAGCCCGTCGGGGACTAGAGAAGAGACCCAGTACTTC.

The chain combines TRBV9 with TRBJ2-3, with 12 bases matching TRBD2. Trimming at V came to 4 bases and at J to 2 bases, leaving 5 bases not matched to a gene. The CDR3 sequence is 16 residues long. Germline V gives CDR1 SGDLS, CDR2 YYNGEE. The CDR3 spells CASSQRTSGTTDTQYF. The CDR3 coding sequence is TGTGCCAGCAGCCAACGGACTAGCGGGACCACAGATACGCAGTATTTT.

The V gene is TRBV19, the J gene TRBJ2-1, with a possible D match to TRBD2 (6 bases). The CDR3 consists of 14 residues. Per the germline V gene, CDR1 is LNHDA and CDR2 is SQIVND (reference sequence). The ends were cut back, 6 bases at V and 3 bases at J, with 12 bases in the middle. This CDR3 is CASRFPGDYNEQFF. CDR3 nucleotide sequence: TGTGCCAGTAGGTTTCCGGGGGACTACAATGAGCAGTTCTTC.

There are a few counts of this clone. The rearrangement joins TRBV6-7 to TRBJ2-1; TRBD2 matches at 11 bases. TRBV6-7 carries the ORF label, with uncertain function. Trimming removed 0 bases from V and 8 bases from J; junction bases left unmatched: 9. The CDR3 is 17 residues long. As DNA, the CDR3 is TGTGCCAGCAGTTACTCGATGACTAGCGGGATTGCTGATGAGCAGTTCTTC. Translation: CASSYSMTSGIADEQFF.

This chain joins TRBV4-1 and TRBJ2-7, with TRBD2 matching over 7 bases. CDR1 is MGHRA and CDR2 is YSYEKL in the germline V gene. Losses at the gene ends were 3 bases for V and 1 base for J; bases not matched to a gene: 15. The CDR3 runs 18 residues. CDR3 sequence reads: CASSHVPLGGSSSYEQYF. Here the CDR3 DNA reads TGCGCCAGCAGCCATGTACCGTTGGGCGGGAGCAGTTCCTACGAGCAGTACTTC.

The chain carries TRBV6-5 and TRBJ2-7, with D possibly being TRBD2 (6 bases). CDR1 MNHEY and CDR2 SVGAGI come from the germline V gene. Trimming shortened V by 2 bases and J by 2 bases, and 10 bases separated the two germline ends. The CDR3 length is 14 residues. The CDR3 region has the DNA TGTGCCAGCAGTTACGGGCGGGGCCCCTACGAGCAGTACTTC. This codes for CASSYGRGPYEQYF.